The 21 T cell receptor beta chains reported below all come from one sample, sequenced in a study of T-cell memory formation after mild COVID-19. TCRdb reprocessed the 5' RACE reads with MiXCR, giving one entry per CDR3 protein. The sample records approximately 290,000 distinct CDR3 sequences, just under 20% being singletons. Material for sequencing was PBMCs or a T cell subset sorted from them (not recorded which). Receptors were obtained from a man in his late teens or twenties who had mild COVID-19 (a few samples of this study predate the infection). Cell type and time point are not known.

CDR3 nucleotides: TGTGCCAGCAGCCTGATGGGACGGCCTGGGTCTGAAAAACTGTTTTTT. This sequence encodes CASSLMGRPGSEKLFF. The genes are TRBV14 and TRBJ1-4, with TRBD1 as a possible D gene (5 bases). Germline V gene lookup returns CDR1 SGHDN and CDR2 FVKESK. V gave up 4 bases and J gave up 7 bases, with 19 bases separating them. There are 16 residues in the CDR3.

Only a few counts were recorded for this clonotype. The chain uses TRBV15 and TRBJ2-2; the D is unclear. Germline V gives CDR1 LNHNV, CDR2 YYDKDF (reference sequence). This CDR3 region has 14 residues. V was cut by 8 bases and J by 0 bases, with 10 bases left in between. As DNA, the CDR3 is TGTGCCACCCGGGTTACTGCGAACACCGGGGAGCTGTTTTTT. Protein product: CATRVTANTGELFF.

A few counts support this clonotype. The genes are TRBV6-6 and TRBJ1-5; 8 nucleotides agree with TRBD1. J lost 5 bases, V lost 5 bases, and 2 bases had no gene match. Germline V gene lookup returns CDR1 MNHNY and CDR2 SVGAGI (reference sequence). The length of the CDR3 is 13 residues. CDR3 protein: CASSPTGDQPQHF. In DNA form, the CDR3 reads TGTGCCAGCAGTCCGACAGGGGATCAGCCCCAGCATTTT.

The V call is TRBV7-9, the J call TRBJ2-3; D assignment may be TRBD1 or TRBD2 (5 bases each). The CDR3 has 13 residues. Germline CDR1 SEHNR, CDR2 FQNEAQ (reference sequence). V lost 2 bases, J lost 10 bases, and 13 bases lay in between. The CDR3 spells CASSLNSRGAQYF. The CDR3 DNA reads TGTGCCAGCAGCTTAAACTCCCGAGGGGCGCAGTATTTT. Combining the CDR3 with reference TRBV7-9 and TRBJ2-3 gives the whole variable domain DTGVSQNPRHKITKRGQNVTFRCDPISEHNRLYWYRQTLGQGPEFLTYFQNEAQLEKSRLLSDRFSAERPKGSFSTLEIQRTEQGDSAMYLCASSLNSRGAQYFGPGTRLTVL.

This clonotype was seen repeatedly, ten times or more. J is TRBJ2-3 and V is TRBV7-2; 7 bases are shared with TRBD1. Germline V gene data show CDR1 as SGHTA and CDR2 as FQGNSA. V gave up 3 bases and J gave up 2 bases; unmatched junction bases: 2. The CDR3 has 14 amino acids. The CDR3 nucleotides read TGTGCCAGCAGCTTCACAGGGGTCACAGATACGCAGTATTTT. Translating it yields CASSFTGVTDTQYF.

This clonotype was found a few times. The V call is TRBV5-4, the J call TRBJ1-1; unclear D gene. Trimming took off 3 bases at V and 1 base at J, with 10 bases between the two ends. CDR1 is SGHNT, CDR2 YYREEE, per germline (reference sequence). The CDR3 consists of 14 residues. CDR3 nucleotide sequence: TGTGCCAGCAGCTGGAACCGGGGGAACACTGAAGCTTTCTTT. This encodes CASSWNRGNTEAFF.

Only one count was recorded for this clonotype. The chain recombines TRBV11-2 with TRBJ1-6, with 8 bases fitting TRBD1. The CDR3 spans 16 residues. With 4 bases clipped from V and 6 bases from J, the junction kept 8 bases outside the gene matches. Germline values: CDR1 SGHAT, CDR2 FQNNGV. As DNA, the CDR3 is TGTGCCAGCAGCTCTCTACTCAGGGGGCGTAATTCACCCCTCCACTTT. This sequence encodes CASSSLLRGRNSPLHF.

Only one count was recorded for this clonotype. V and J are TRBV7-2 and TRBJ1-1, with 8 nucleotides matching TRBD1. J lost 10 bases, V lost 5 bases, and 12 bases had no gene match. Germline lookup yields CDR1 SGHTA and CDR2 FQGNSA. The CDR3 totals 14 residues. The CDR3 DNA sequence: TGTGCCAGCAGCCCCCCCGGACAGGGAATTCTAGCTTTCTTT. This encodes CASSPPGQGILAFF. Full variable domain (rest looked up from reference TRBV7-2 and TRBJ1-1): GAGVSQSPSNKVTEKGKDVELRCDPISGHTALYWYRQSLGQGLEFLIYFQGNSAPDKSGLPSDRFSAERTGGSVSTLTIQRTQQEDSAVYLCASSPPGQGILAFFGQGTRLTVV.

This clonotype was counted a few times. The rearrangement joins TRBV7-9 to TRBJ1-2; D is unresolved. CDR1 and CDR2 (germline): SEHNR, FQNEAQ (reference sequence). Between the trimmed V and J ends, which lost 5 bases and 4 bases, there was a span of 11 bases. The CDR3 extends over 13 amino acids. The CDR3: CASSLRGAYGYTF. Written as DNA, the CDR3 is TGTGCCAGCAGCCTTCGGGGTGCCTATGGCTACACCTTC.

This clonotype came up once. The chain employs TRBV15 and TRBJ1-2, with D hard to call. V shed 0 bases and J shed 8 bases, with 16 bases lying between them. The CDR3 length is 15 residues. Per the germline V gene, CDR1 is LNHNV and CDR2 is YYDKDF (reference sequence). CDR3 DNA sequence: TGTGCCACCAGCAGAGATCGGTTCAGTCCCGACGGCTACACCTTC. It is translated as CATSRDRFSPDGYTF.

In its sample, this clonotype was seen a few times. The rearrangement links TRBV7-4 to TRBJ2-7; 8 bases map to TRBD2. This CDR3 has 16 amino acids. V was pared by 1 base and J by 0 bases, with 5 bases of the junction left unmatched. Germline CDR1 reads SGHVT; CDR2 reads SQSDAQ. The CDR3, as DNA: TGTGCCAGCAGCTTAGAGGTAGCGGGAATCTCCTACGAGCAGTACGTC. Its protein is CASSLEVAGISYEQYV.

The chain has TRBV24-1 and TRBJ2-1, with 7 nucleotides matching TRBD1. Trimming at V came to 9 bases and at J to 6 bases, leaving 7 bases not matched to a gene. The CDR3 runs 13 residues. Germline CDR1 KGHDR, CDR2 SFDVKD. The CDR3 coding sequence is TGTGCCACCTCCGGGACAGTTGTCAATGAGCAGTTCTTC. This gives the protein CATSGTVVNEQFF.

The genes are TRBV5-6 and TRBJ2-5; 7 bases map to TRBD1. This CDR3 is 18 amino acids long. Germline CDR1 reads SGHDT; CDR2 reads YYEEEE. V lost 4 bases and J lost 7; bases outside the gene matches: 22. The CDR3 protein is CASSPTMRTGQLLGTQYF. The CDR3, as DNA: TGTGCCAGCAGCCCGACAATGAGGACAGGCCAGCTTTTAGGGACCCAGTACTTC.

This sequence joins TRBV20-1 and TRBJ2-5; tentative D call: TRBD1 (6 bases). Trimming pared 1 base from V and 4 bases from J, leaving 10 bases between. The V gene's germline CDR1 is DFQATT and CDR2 SNEGSKA (reference sequence). The CDR3 totals 13 residues. The chain's CDR3 is CSARGDKVETQYF. For the CDR3, the DNA is TGCAGTGCTAGAGGGGACAAAGTAGAGACCCAGTACTTC.

This clonotype turned up a few times. The V and J genes are TRBV6-5 and TRBJ1-4; D is undetermined. The germline CDR1 and CDR2 sequences are MNHEY and SVGAGI. The CDR3 runs 14 residues. Trimming cost V 6 bases and J 4 bases, with 12 bases left between them. The CDR3: CASSFLFGNEKLFF. The CDR3 DNA is TGTGCCAGCAGCTTCCTCTTCGGTAATGAAAAACTGTTTTTT.

The chain combines TRBV5-5 with TRBJ1-2; perhaps TRBD1 as D (5 bases). Germline CDR1 SGHKS, CDR2 YYEKEE (reference sequence). The CDR3 covers 13 residues. Trimming cost V 2 bases and J 4 bases, with 9 bases left between them. The CDR3 DNA sequence: TGTGCCAGCAGCTTCGACAGTTTCTATGGCTACACCTTC. Amino acids: CASSFDSFYGYTF. Together with reference TRBV5-5 and TRBJ1-2, the CDR3 gives the full variable domain: DAGVTQSPTHLIKTRGQQVTLRCSPISGHKSVSWYQQVLGQGPQFIFQYYEKEERGRGNFPDRFSARQFPNYSSELNVNALLLGDSALYLCASSFDSFYGYTFGSGTRLTVV.

This clonotype was observed a handful of times. The gene calls are TRBV11-2 and TRBJ2-6; D gene unclear. Germline CDR1 and CDR2: SGHAT and FQNNGV. The CDR3 is made up of 17 amino acids. The ends were cut back, 1 base at V and 0 bases at J, with 10 bases in the middle. The CDR3 coding sequence is TGTGCCAGCAGCTTAGTTCCGGGTCCCTCTGGGGCCAACGTCCTGACTTTC. The encoded protein is CASSLVPGPSGANVLTF. The full variable domain, in which reference TRBV11-2 and TRBJ2-6 provide the parts outside the CDR3, is EAGVAQSPRYKIIEKRQSVAFWCNPISGHATLYWYQQILGQGPKLLIQFQNNGVVDDSQLPKDRFSAERLKGVDSTLKIQPAKLEDSAVYLCASSLVPGPSGANVLTFGAGSRLTVL.

The V gene is TRBV3-1, the J gene TRBJ2-3, with D tentatively TRBD2 (6 bases). The ends were cut back, 0 bases at V and 15 bases at J, with 16 bases in the middle. This CDR3 region has 13 residues. Germline V lookup: CDR1 LGHDT, CDR2 YNNKEL (reference sequence). CDR3 nucleotide sequence: TGTGCCAGCAGCCAAGATCTAGGCAGGGAGGAATATTTT. Its translation: CASSQDLGREEYF.

This clonotype was observed a single time. This chain links TRBV19 with TRBJ2-4; D remains unclear. The CDR3 spans 14 residues. The V end lost 8 bases, the J end lost 3 bases, and 14 bases lay between the germline ends. Per the germline V gene, CDR1 is LNHDA and CDR2 is SQIVND (reference sequence). CDR3: CASLSSSYKNIQYF. The DNA of the CDR3 is TGTGCCAGTCTGTCGAGCAGCTACAAAAACATTCAGTACTTC.

The rearrangement uses TRBV11-2 and TRBJ2-5; 7 nucleotides match TRBD2. Trimming took 3 bases from V and 1 from J; bases not matched to a gene: 8. Germline CDR1 reads SGHAT; CDR2 reads FQNNGV. CDR3 size: 16 residues. The CDR3 nucleotides read TGTGCCAGCAGCTTTGGGTCGGGGGGATTCCAAGAGACCCAGTACTTC. Residues: CASSFGSGGFQETQYF. The full variable domain, its missing parts supplied by reference TRBV11-2 and TRBJ2-5, is EAGVAQSPRYKIIEKRQSVAFWCNPISGHATLYWYQQILGQGPKLLIQFQNNGVVDDSQLPKDRFSAERLKGVDSTLKIQPAKLEDSAVYLCASSFGSGGFQETQYFGPGTRLLVL.

This clonotype was detected a few times. The V and J genes are TRBV10-3 and TRBJ2-3; no clear D gene. From germline, CDR1 is ENHRY and CDR2 SYGVKD. The CDR3 is 11 residues long. V shed 6 bases and J shed 7 bases, with 8 bases lying between them. CDR3 protein: CAIRGMNTQYF. The CDR3 DNA reads as TGTGCCATCAGGGGAATGAATACGCAGTATTTT.